The sequence of this TCR beta chain was determined in a study of T cells after yellow fever vaccination. General observations from the study: Faster peaking, at day 5 versus 15, marked a secondary response that was weaker. The study re-detected most primary-vaccination clones after the booster (nearly 97% CD4, roughly 90% CD8). A minor fraction of clonotypes spanned both CD4 and CD8 compartments.

The CDR3 extends over 13 amino acids. V gave up 0 bases and J gave up 10 bases, with 12 bases separating them. The table lists this clonotype with a few counts. Its antigen is unknown. TCR cDNA was made by 5'RACE template switching, adding a universal primer site and UMIs. A single record per CDR3 protein comes from TCRdb applying MiXCR to the 5' RACE reads. Of hundreds of thousands of distinct CDR3 sequences listed, roughly an eighth are singletons. The receptor's source is a man aged 30 to 45 who received the YFV17D yellow fever vaccine. V and J are TRBV12-3 or TRBV12-4 and TRBJ1-1; possibly TRBD1 for D (6 bases). The material was PBMCs, obtained on the day of the yellow fever booster vaccination. The CDR3 sequence: CASSLAGEGGAFF. In nucleotides, the CDR3 is TGTGCCAGCAGTTTAGCGGGGGAGGGGGGAGCTTTCTTT.